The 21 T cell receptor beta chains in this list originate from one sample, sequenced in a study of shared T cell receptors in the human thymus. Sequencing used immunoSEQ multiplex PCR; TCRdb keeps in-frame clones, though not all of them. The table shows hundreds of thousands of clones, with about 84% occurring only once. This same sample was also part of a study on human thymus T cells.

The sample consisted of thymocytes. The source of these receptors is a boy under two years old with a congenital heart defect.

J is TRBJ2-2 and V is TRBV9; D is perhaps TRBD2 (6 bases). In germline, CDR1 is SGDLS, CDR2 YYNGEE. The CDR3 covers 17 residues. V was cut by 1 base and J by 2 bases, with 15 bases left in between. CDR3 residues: CASSVRGAGPNTGELFF. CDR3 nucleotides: TGTGCCAGCAGCGTAAGGGGTGCGGGACCCAACACCGGGGAGCTGTTTTTT.

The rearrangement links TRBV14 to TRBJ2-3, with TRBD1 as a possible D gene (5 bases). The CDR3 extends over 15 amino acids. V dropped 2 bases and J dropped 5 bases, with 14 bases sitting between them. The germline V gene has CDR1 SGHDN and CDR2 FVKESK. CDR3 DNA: TGTGCCAGCAGCCAAAGGGGCAAGGCTAAAGATACGCAGTATTTT. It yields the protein CASSQRGKAKDTQYF.

CDR3 bases: TGTGCCTGGGGGGGCCCGACAGGGCGGAACACTGAAGCTTTCTTT. This gives the protein CAWGGPTGRNTEAFF. The chain has TRBV30 and TRBJ1-1; the match to TRBD1 covers 7 bases. The CDR3 is 15 residues long. V was pared by 5 bases and J by 1 base, with 10 bases of the junction left unmatched. Looked up from germline, CDR1 is GTSNPN and CDR2 is SVGIG (reference sequence).

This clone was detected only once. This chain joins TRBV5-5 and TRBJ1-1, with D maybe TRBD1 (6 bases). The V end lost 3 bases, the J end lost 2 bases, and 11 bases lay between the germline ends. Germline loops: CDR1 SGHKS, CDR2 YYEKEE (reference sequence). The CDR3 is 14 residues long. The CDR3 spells CASSWPTGNTEAFF. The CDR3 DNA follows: TGTGCCAGCAGCTGGCCGACAGGAAACACTGAAGCTTTCTTT. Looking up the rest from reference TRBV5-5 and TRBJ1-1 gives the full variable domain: DAGVTQSPTHLIKTRGQQVTLRCSPISGHKSVSWYQQVLGQGPQFIFQYYEKEERGRGNFPDRFSARQFPNYSSELNVNALLLGDSALYLCASSWPTGNTEAFFGQGTRLTVV.

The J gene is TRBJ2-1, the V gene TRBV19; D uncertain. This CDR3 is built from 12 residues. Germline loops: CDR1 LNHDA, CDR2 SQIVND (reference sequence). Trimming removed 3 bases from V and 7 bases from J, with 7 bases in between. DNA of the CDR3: TGTGCCAGTAGTATTGGCCAAAATGAGCAGTTCTTC. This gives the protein CASSIGQNEQFF. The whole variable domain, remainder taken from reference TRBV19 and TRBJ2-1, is DGGITQSPKYLFRKEGQNVTLSCEQNLNHDAMYWYRQDPGQGLRLIYYSQIVNDFQKGDIAEGYSVSREKKESFPLTVTSAQKNPTAFYLCASSIGQNEQFFGPGTRLTVL.

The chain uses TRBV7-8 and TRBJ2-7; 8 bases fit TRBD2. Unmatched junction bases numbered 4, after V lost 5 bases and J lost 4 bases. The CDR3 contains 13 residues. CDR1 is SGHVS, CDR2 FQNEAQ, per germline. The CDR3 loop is CASSPTSAYEQYF. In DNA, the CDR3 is TGTGCCAGCAGCCCGACTAGCGCTTACGAGCAGTACTTC.

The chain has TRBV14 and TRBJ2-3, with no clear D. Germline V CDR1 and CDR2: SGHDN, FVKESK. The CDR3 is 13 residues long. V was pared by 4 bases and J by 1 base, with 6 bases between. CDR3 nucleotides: TGTGCCAGCAGCCCCCCGGGCACAGATACGCAGTATTTT. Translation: CASSPPGTDTQYF.

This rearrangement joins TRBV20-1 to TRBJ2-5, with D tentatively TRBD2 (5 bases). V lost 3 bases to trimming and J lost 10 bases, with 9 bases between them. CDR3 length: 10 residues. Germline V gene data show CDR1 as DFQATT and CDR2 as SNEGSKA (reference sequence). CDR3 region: CSASWRVQYF. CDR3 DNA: TGCAGTGCTAGTTGGCGGGTCCAGTACTTC.

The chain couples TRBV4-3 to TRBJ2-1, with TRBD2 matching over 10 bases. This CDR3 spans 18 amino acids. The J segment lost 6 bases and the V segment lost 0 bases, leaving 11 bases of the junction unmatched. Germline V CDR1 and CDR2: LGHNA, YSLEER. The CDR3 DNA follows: TGCGCCAGCAGCCAAGATCTTGGGGCTAGCGGGAGCCCCAATGAGCAGTTCTTC. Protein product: CASSQDLGASGSPNEQFF.

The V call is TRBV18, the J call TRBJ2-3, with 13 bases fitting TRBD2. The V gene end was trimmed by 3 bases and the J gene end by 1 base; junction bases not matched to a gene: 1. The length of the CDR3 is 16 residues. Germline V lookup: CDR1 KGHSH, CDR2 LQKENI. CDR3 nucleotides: TGTGCCAGCTCACCGGGACTAGCGGGGCGCACAGATACGCAGTATTTT. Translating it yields CASSPGLAGRTDTQYF.

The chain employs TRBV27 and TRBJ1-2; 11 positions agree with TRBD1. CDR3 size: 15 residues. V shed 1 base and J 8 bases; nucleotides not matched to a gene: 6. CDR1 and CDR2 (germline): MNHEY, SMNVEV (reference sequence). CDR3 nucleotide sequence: TGTGCCAGCAGTTTATGGGGGACAGGGGGAGGGGGCTACACCTTC. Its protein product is CASSLWGTGGGGYTF.

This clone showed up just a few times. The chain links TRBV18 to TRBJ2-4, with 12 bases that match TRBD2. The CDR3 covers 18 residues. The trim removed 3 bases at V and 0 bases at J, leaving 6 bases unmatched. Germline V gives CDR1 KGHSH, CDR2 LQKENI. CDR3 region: CASSPGGTSGLAKNIQYF. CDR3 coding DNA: TGTGCCAGCTCACCGGGAGGGACTAGCGGGCTAGCCAAAAACATTCAGTACTTC.

The CDR3 protein is CASSLLGDTYEQYF. CDR3 coding DNA: TGTGCCAGCAGTTTATTGGGCGATACCTACGAGCAGTACTTC. The chain carries TRBV27 and TRBJ2-7; D remains ambiguous. Germline CDR1 MNHEY, CDR2 SMNVEV (reference sequence). The CDR3 has 14 amino acids. The germline V and J ends were trimmed by 1 base and 2 bases, with 9 bases remaining between them.

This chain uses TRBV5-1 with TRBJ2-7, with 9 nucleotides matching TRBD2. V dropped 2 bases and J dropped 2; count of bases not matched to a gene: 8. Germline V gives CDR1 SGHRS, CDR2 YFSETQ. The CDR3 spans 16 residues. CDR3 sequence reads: CASSLPSGKGPYEQYF. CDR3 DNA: TGCGCCAGCAGCTTACCTAGCGGGAAGGGCCCCTACGAGCAGTACTTC. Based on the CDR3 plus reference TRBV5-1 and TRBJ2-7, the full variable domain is KAGVTQTPRYLIKTRGQQVTLSCSPISGHRSVSWYQQTPGQGLQFLFEYFSETQRNKGNFPGRFSGRQFSNSRSEMNVSTLELGDSALYLCASSLPSGKGPYEQYFGPGTRLTVT.

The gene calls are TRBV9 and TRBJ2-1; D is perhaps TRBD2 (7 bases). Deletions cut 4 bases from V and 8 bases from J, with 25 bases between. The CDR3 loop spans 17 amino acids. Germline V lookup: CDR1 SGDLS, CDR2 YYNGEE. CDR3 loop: CASSIRTGTMGGDEQFF. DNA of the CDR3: TGTGCCAGCAGCATCCGAACCGGGACTATGGGGGGCGATGAGCAGTTCTTC.

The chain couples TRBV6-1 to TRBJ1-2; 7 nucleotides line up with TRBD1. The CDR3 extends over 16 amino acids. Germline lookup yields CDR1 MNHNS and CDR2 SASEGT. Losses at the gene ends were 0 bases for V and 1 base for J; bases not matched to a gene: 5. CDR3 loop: CASSEAIGQDNYGYTF. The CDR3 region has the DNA TGTGCCAGCAGTGAAGCGATTGGACAGGATAACTATGGCTACACCTTC.

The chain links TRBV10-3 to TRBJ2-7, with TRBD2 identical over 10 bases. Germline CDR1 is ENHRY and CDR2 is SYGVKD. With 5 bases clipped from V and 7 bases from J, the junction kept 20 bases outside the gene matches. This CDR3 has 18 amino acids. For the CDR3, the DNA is TGTGCCATCAGTAAAGCGGGAGGGCCGGGATTAAGTTTTGATGAGCAGTACTTC. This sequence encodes CAISKAGGPGLSFDEQYF.

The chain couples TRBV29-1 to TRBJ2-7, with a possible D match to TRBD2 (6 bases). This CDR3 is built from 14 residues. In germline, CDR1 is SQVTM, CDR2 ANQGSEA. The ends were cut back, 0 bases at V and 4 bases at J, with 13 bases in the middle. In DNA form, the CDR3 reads TGCAGCGTTGAAGATGCGGGAATTGGATACGAGCAGTACTTC. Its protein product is CSVEDAGIGYEQYF.

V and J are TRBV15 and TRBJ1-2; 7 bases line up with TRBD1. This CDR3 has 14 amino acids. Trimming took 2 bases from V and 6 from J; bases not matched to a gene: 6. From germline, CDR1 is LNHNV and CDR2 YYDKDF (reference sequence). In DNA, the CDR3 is TGTGCCACCAGCAGAAGCCGACAGGGAAATGGCTACACCTTC. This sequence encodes CATSRSRQGNGYTF.

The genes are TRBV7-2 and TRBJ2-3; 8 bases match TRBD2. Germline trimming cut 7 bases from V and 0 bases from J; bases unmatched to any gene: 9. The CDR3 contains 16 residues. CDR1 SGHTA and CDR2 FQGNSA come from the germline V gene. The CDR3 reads CASTLFSGTSTDTQYF. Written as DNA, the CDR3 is TGTGCCAGCACCCTGTTTAGCGGGACTAGCACAGATACGCAGTATTTT. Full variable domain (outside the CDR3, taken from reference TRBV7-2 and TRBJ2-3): GAGVSQSPSNKVTEKGKDVELRCDPISGHTALYWYRQSLGQGLEFLIYFQGNSAPDKSGLPSDRFSAERTGGSVSTLTIQRTQQEDSAVYLCASTLFSGTSTDTQYFGPGTRLTVL.

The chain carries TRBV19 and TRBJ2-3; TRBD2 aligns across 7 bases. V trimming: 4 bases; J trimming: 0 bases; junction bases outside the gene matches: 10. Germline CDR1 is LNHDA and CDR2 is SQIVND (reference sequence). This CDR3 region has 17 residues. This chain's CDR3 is CASSSLWEGASTDTQYF. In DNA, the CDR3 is TGTGCCAGTAGTAGTTTGTGGGAGGGCGCTAGCACAGATACGCAGTATTTT.